These 22 T cell receptor beta chains share one sample of origin, sequenced in a study of T cells in localized non-small cell lung cancer. TCRdb's table, derived via immunoSEQ multiplex PCR, lists solely in-frame clones and lacks some. Here the sample spans 38,000 or so clones, just over 85% being singletons. This specimen consisted of peripheral blood mononuclear cells, obtained before any cancer treatment. These receptors were taken from a male donor aged 60 or over with stage II lung adenocarcinoma.

The V call is TRBV2, the J call TRBJ1-5, with D uncertain. In germline, CDR1 is SNHLY, CDR2 FYNNEI. Trimming left V 2 bases short and J 0 bases short, with 8 bases between. CDR3 length: 15 amino acids. CDR3 nucleotides: TGTGCCAGCAGTGAACTGGGTTATAGCAATCAGCCCCAGCATTTT. It is translated as CASSELGYSNQPQHF.

The chain joins TRBV18 to TRBJ2-7, with 7 bases fitting TRBD1. CDR1 is KGHSH and CDR2 is LQKENI in the germline V gene. The CDR3 loop spans 15 amino acids. V was clipped by 8 bases and J by 4 bases; unmatched bases: 14. The CDR3 DNA reads as TGTGCCAGCGCAAAAACCGGGACAGTGGAGTACGAGCAGTACTTC. Translated, it gives CASAKTGTVEYEQYF.

This sequence joins TRBV5-5 and TRBJ2-3; possibly TRBD1 or TRBD2 for D (5 bases each). V lost 5 bases and J lost 5, with 21 bases in between. Germline CDR1 reads SGHKS; CDR2 reads YYEKEE (reference sequence). The CDR3 extends over 16 amino acids. The DNA of the CDR3 is TGTGCCAGCAGACTGATGGTAACGGGGCCAGAAGATACGCAGTATTTT. The encoded protein is CASRLMVTGPEDTQYF.

The V and J genes are TRBV5-6 and TRBJ1-5; D is uncertain. The CDR3 has 14 residues. With 3 bases removed from V and 8 bases from J, the gap between germline ends came to 15 bases. Germline values: CDR1 SGHDT, CDR2 YYEEEE. The CDR3 bases are TGTGCCAGCAGCTCCCGACCGAACGCGGAGCCCCAGCATTTT. Its translation: CASSSRPNAEPQHF.

The chain has TRBV19 and TRBJ1-5; TRBD1 matches 8 bases. This CDR3 comprises 12 residues. V shed 9 bases and J 4 bases; nucleotides not matched to a gene: 2. CDR1 and CDR2 from the germline V gene are LNHDA and SQIVND (reference sequence). The CDR3 DNA sequence: TGTGCCAGCCGACAGGGGAATCAGCCCCAGCATTTT. Translated, it gives CASRQGNQPQHF.

V gene TRBV11-3 combines with J gene TRBJ2-5; D may match TRBD1 or TRBD2 (5 bases each). From germline, CDR1 is SGHNT and CDR2 YENEEA. Trimming took off 0 bases at V and 4 bases at J, with 12 bases between the two ends. The CDR3 totals 15 residues. The CDR3 is CASSLEGLAGETQYF. CDR3 bases: TGTGCCAGCAGCTTAGAGGGGCTAGCAGGAGAGACCCAGTACTTC.

The chain is built from TRBV6-5 and TRBJ2-7; D is unclear. V lost 4 bases and J lost 2, with 12 bases in between. The CDR3 spans 14 residues. CDR1 MNHEY and CDR2 SVGAGI come from the germline V gene. CDR3: CASSFRAQTYEQYF. The DNA of the CDR3 is TGTGCCAGCAGTTTTAGGGCCCAGACCTACGAGCAGTACTTC.

This chain uses TRBV7-2 with TRBJ1-5; 8 bases align to TRBD1. This CDR3 region has 15 residues. V dropped 4 bases and J dropped 1; count of bases not matched to a gene: 3. Germline CDR1 reads SGHTA; CDR2 reads FQGNSA. In DNA, the CDR3 is TGTGCCAGCAGCTCGGACAGGGTGAGCAATCAGCCCCAGCATTTT. Protein sequence: CASSSDRVSNQPQHF.

This rearrangement joins TRBV5-1 to TRBJ1-1; TRBD1 matches 12 bases. The CDR3 loop spans 16 amino acids. Germline CDR1 and CDR2: SGHRS and YFSETQ. V lost 4 bases, J lost 5 bases, and 9 bases stayed unmatched. CDR3 in DNA: TGCGCCAGCAGCCCCGGGACAGGGGGCGCGGGGACTGAAGCTTTCTTT. This gives the protein CASSPGTGGAGTEAFF.

Points on this clone: The germline gene is not matched at one end of the junction; a read error may be the cause. The chain joins TRBV3-1 (or the pseudogene TRBV3-2) to TRBJ2-7; D unclear. The CDR3 covers 8 residues. From germline, CDR1 is LGHDT and CDR2 YNNKEL (reference sequence). CDR3 bases: TGTGCCAGCAGCCAAGTGAACTTC. Its protein product is CASSQVNF.

The J gene is TRBJ1-5, the V gene TRBV7-9, with D possibly being TRBD1 (6 bases). With 3 bases removed from V and 6 bases from J, the gap between germline ends came to 9 bases. This CDR3 comprises 13 residues. Germline V gene sequence: CDR1 SEHNR, CDR2 FQNEAQ (reference sequence). The CDR3 sequence: CASSFGGSQPQHF. DNA for the CDR3: TGTGCCAGCAGCTTTGGGGGCAGTCAGCCCCAGCATTTT.

The chain combines TRBV11-2 with TRBJ2-7; D remains ambiguous. Trimming removed 1 base at V and 7 bases at J, with 11 bases between. The CDR3 is 13 residues long. Germline CDR1 reads SGHAT; CDR2 reads FQNNGV. The CDR3 bases are TGTGCCAGCAGCTTAGCCCGGACGGGTGAGCAGTACTTC. Residues: CASSLARTGEQYF.

The rearrangement links TRBV5-8 to TRBJ1-3; D unresolved. Germline CDR1 and CDR2: SGHTS and YDEGEE. Trimming removed 0 bases at V and 2 bases at J, with 9 bases between. This CDR3 has 15 residues. The CDR3 region is CASSLGALAGNTIYF. CDR3 nucleotide sequence: TGTGCCAGCAGCTTGGGGGCGCTAGCTGGAAACACCATATATTTT.

The CDR3 bases are TGTGCTAGTGGTTTGCCAAAAGGGGAGCAGTTCTTC. Protein sequence: CASGLPKGEQFF. The chain is built from TRBV12-5 and TRBJ2-1; D remains ambiguous. The germline V and J ends were trimmed by 2 bases and 10 bases, with 9 bases remaining between them. Germline V CDR1 and CDR2: LGHNT, FRNRAP. The CDR3 extends over 12 amino acids.

V usage is TRBV18 and J usage is TRBJ2-1; 8 nucleotides match TRBD2. The germline V gene encodes CDR1 KGHSH and CDR2 LQKENI. The V gene end was trimmed by 2 bases and the J gene end by 4 bases; junction bases not matched to a gene: 7. The CDR3 has 16 residues. The CDR3 spells CASSPLELAVYNEQFF. In DNA, the CDR3 is TGTGCCAGCTCACCATTGGAACTAGCGGTTTACAATGAGCAGTTCTTC.

The chain links TRBV5-1 to TRBJ2-1; 8 nucleotides match TRBD2. Trimming at V came to 1 base and at J to 6 bases, leaving 6 bases not matched to a gene. Germline loops: CDR1 SGHRS, CDR2 YFSETQ. This CDR3 is built from 15 residues. The CDR3: CASSLSGLAGNEQFF. CDR3 coding DNA: TGCGCCAGCAGCTTGTCAGGACTAGCAGGCAATGAGCAGTTCTTC.

V gene TRBV7-7 combines with J gene TRBJ2-7; TRBD1 aligns across 9 bases. The CDR3 loop spans 15 amino acids. J gave up 5 bases and V 4 bases, and 9 bases lay outside the gene matches. Germline V gene data show CDR1 as SSHAT and CDR2 as FNYEAQ (reference sequence). CDR3 loop: CASSSYPGQGNEQYF. The CDR3 DNA reads TGTGCCAGCAGCTCCTATCCGGGACAGGGAAACGAGCAGTACTTC.

The chain employs TRBV5-1 and TRBJ2-6; D unresolved. V was pared by 0 bases and J by 0 bases, with 7 bases between. Per germline, CDR1 SGHRS and CDR2 YFSETQ. The CDR3 has 16 residues. This CDR3 is CASSLGPHSGANVLTF. DNA of the CDR3: TGCGCCAGCAGCTTGGGGCCACACTCTGGGGCCAACGTCCTGACTTTC.

This chain links TRBV30 with TRBJ2-2, with D perhaps matching TRBD1 (5 bases). Germline V gene lookup returns CDR1 GTSNPN and CDR2 SVGIG (reference sequence). V lost 0 bases and J 6 bases, leaving 8 bases between the germline ends. The CDR3 is made up of 13 amino acids. CDR3 amino acids: CAWSVQGAGELFF. The DNA of the CDR3 is TGTGCCTGGAGTGTACAAGGGGCCGGGGAGCTGTTTTTT.

This chain uses TRBV28 with TRBJ1-2; 7 bases fit TRBD1. CDR1 and CDR2 (germline): MDHEN, SYDVKM. V was pared by 8 bases and J by 1 base, with 4 bases of the junction left unmatched. The CDR3 has 13 amino acids. DNA for the CDR3: TGTGCCAGCTTAGGGACAGTTAACTATGGCTACACCTTC. Amino acid sequence: CASLGTVNYGYTF.

As regards this clone: The junction and the germline gene differ at one end; a read error may be behind it. This chain joins TRBV6-1 and TRBJ2-1, with a tentative D call TRBD2 (6 bases). The germline V gene encodes CDR1 MNHNS and CDR2 SASEGT. CDR3 size: 16 residues. The CDR3 nucleotides read TGTGCCAGCAGCGAAGGGAGGTGGGTCTCCTACAATGAGCAGTTCTTC. Its protein product is CASSEGRWVSYNEQFF.

The chain is built from TRBV5-1 and TRBJ2-1, with D hard to call. The V end was cut by 7 bases, the J end by 10 bases, with 15 bases between. The length of the CDR3 is 12 residues. Germline V lookup: CDR1 SGHRS, CDR2 YFSETQ. The CDR3 loop is CASGTWQGEQFF. The CDR3 DNA reads as TGCGCCAGCGGTACATGGCAAGGCGAGCAGTTCTTC.